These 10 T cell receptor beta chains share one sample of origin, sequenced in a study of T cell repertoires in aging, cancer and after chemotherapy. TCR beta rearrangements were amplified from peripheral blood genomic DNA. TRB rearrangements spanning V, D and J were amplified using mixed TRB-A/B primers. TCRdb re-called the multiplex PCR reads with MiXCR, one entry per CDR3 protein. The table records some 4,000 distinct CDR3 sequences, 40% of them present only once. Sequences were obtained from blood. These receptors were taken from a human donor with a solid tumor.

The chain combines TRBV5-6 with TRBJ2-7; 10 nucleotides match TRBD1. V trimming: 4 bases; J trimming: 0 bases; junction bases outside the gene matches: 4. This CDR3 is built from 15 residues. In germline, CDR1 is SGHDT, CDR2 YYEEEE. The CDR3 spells CASSPGQGVSYEQYF. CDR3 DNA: TGTGCCAGCAGCCCAGGACAGGGGGTCTCCTACGAGCAGTACTTC.

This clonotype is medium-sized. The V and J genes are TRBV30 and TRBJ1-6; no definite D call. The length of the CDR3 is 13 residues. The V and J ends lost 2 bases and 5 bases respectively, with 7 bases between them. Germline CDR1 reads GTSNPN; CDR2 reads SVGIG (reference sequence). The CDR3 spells CAWSLDNNSPLHF. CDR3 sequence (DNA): TGTGCCTGGAGTTTAGATAATAATTCACCCCTCCACTTT.

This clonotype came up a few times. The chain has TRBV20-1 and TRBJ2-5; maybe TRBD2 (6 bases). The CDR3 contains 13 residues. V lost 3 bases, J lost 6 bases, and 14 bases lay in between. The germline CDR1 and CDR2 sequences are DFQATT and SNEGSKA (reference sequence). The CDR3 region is CSASVGGIQTQYF. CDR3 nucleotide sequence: TGCAGTGCTAGTGTGGGCGGGATCCAGACCCAGTACTTC.

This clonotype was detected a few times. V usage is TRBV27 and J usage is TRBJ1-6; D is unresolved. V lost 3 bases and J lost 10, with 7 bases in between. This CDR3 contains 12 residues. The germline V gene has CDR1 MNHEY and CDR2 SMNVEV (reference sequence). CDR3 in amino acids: CASSFRGSPLHF. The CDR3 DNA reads TGTGCCAGCAGTTTCCGGGGATCACCCCTCCACTTT.

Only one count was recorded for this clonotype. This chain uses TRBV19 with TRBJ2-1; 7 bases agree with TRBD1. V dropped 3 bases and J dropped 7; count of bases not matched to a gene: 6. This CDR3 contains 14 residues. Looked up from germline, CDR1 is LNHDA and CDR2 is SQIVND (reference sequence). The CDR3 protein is CASSIVNRGNEQFF. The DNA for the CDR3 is TGTGCCAGTAGTATCGTAAACAGGGGAAATGAGCAGTTCTTC.

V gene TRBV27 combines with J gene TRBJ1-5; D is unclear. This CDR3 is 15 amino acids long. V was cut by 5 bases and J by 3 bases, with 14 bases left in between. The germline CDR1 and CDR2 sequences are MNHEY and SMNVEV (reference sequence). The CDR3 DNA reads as TGTGCCAGCAGTCCCAGAGACGGGTACAATCAGCCCCAGCATTTT. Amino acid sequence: CASSPRDGYNQPQHF.

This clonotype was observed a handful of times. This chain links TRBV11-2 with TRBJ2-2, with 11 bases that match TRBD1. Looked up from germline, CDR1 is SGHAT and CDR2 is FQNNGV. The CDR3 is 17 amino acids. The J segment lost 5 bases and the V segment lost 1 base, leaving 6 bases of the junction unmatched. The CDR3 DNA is TGTGCCAGCAGCTTAGGGAGGGGGACAGGGGGTACCGGGGAGCTGTTTTTT. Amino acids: CASSLGRGTGGTGELFF.

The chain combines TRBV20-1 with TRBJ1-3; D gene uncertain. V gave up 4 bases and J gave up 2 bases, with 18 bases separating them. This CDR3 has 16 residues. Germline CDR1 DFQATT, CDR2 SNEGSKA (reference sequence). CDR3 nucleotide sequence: TGCAGTGCTACGGCGGCGGAATCTCCGACTGGAAACACCATATATTTT. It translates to CSATAAESPTGNTIYF.

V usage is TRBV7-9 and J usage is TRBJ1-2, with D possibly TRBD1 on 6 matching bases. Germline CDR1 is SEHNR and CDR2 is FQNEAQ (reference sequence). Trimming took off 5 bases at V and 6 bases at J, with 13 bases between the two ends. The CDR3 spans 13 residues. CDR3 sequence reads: CASSLGQLDGYTF. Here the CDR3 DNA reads TGTGCCAGCAGCCTAGGACAGCTTGATGGCTACACCTTC.

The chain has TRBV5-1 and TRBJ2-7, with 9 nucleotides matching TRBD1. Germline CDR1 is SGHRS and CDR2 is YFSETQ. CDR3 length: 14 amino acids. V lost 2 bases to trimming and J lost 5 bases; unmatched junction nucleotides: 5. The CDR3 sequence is CASSFSWTGDEQYF. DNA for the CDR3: TGCGCCAGCAGCTTCTCGTGGACAGGGGACGAGCAGTACTTC.